The rows below give T cell receptor beta chains drawn from one sample of a study of blood T cell repertoires in COVID-19. This table comes from immunoSEQ multiplex PCR, and its TCRdb copy is limited to in-frame clones, with some not included. Seen here are 15,000 to 20,000 clones, about 85% observed once, and the top ten hold roughly 52%. Sequencing was carried out using peripheral blood. The receptors shown here come from a human donor in a cohort sampled during active COVID-19. Both conserved end residues are part of each CDR3. D genes are given only for firm matches. Size values are once, few and many counts, or a class for expanded clones, and some rows have none.

v_gene,abundance,d_gene,j_gene,CDR3nt,CDR3aa
TRBV6-5,NA,NA,TRBJ1-1,TGTGCCAGCAGGGAGGAGGGGTGGGGCACTGAAGCTTTCTTT,CASREEGWGTEAFF
TRBV7-2,NA,NA,TRBJ2-1,TGTGCCAGCAGCTTATCGATAGGGAGCTCCTACAATGAGCAGTTCTTC,CASSLSIGSSYNEQFF
TRBV6-1,NA,NA,TRBJ2-7,TGTGCCAGCAGTGAATGGGCAGGGTCGGACGAGCAGTACTTC,CASSEWAGSDEQYF
TRBV19,medium-sized,NA,TRBJ1-2,TGTGCCAGTAGTATCGGGAATGGCTACACCTTC,CASSIGNGYTF
TRBV5-1,NA,NA,TRBJ1-3,TGCGCCAGCAGCTTCCAGGGCAACTCTGGAAACACCATATATTTT,CASSFQGNSGNTIYF
TRBV15,NA,TRBD2,TRBJ2-7,TGTGCCACCAGCAAAGGGACTAGCGGGGTGGGGGAGCAGTACTTC,CATSKGTSGVGEQYF
TRBV27,NA,NA,TRBJ2-3,TGTGCCAGCAGTTTGGAGGGGTCAGATACGCAGTATTTT,CASSLEGSDTQYF
TRBV15,once,TRBD2,TRBJ2-3,TGTGCCACCAGCAGAGATCTGGGAGGGTTGGGCGATACGCAGTATTTT,CATSRDLGGLGDTQYF
TRBV7-2,once,NA,TRBJ1-4,TGTGCCAGCAGCCCCGGACAGTTAGCTGAAAAACTGTTTTTT,CASSPGQLAEKLFF
TRBV18,NA,TRBD2,TRBJ2-1,TGTGCCAGCTCACCGACTAGCGGGGGGGCCAATGAGCAGTTCTTC,CASSPTSGGANEQFF
TRBV25-1,NA,TRBD2,TRBJ2-5,TGTGCCAGCAGTCTACCGGGACTAGAGGGGACCCAGTACTTC,CASSLPGLEGTQYF
TRBV6-1,NA,NA,TRBJ2-7,TGTGCCAGCAGTGAAGTGGGGGGGGCGGACGAGCAGTACTTC,CASSEVGGADEQYF
TRBV5-4,NA,NA,TRBJ1-1,TGTGCCAGCAGCTTGGGGGGGGGAGCCCGGGTGACCACTGAAGCTTTCTTT,CASSLGGGARVTTEAFF
TRBV7-8,NA,TRBD1,TRBJ2-7,TGTGCCAGCAGCCGCGACAGGGTGCCGTCCTACGAGCAGTACTTC,CASSRDRVPSYEQYF
TRBV5-1,once,NA,TRBJ2-4,TGCGCCAGCAGCAGCGCCTTAGGGGAACCCATTCAGTACTTC,CASSSALGEPIQYF
TRBV9,once,TRBD2,TRBJ2-1,TGTGCCAGCAGCGTAGGGGCTAGCGGGGGAGGTTACAATGAGCAGTTCTTC,CASSVGASGGGYNEQFF
TRBV18,once,NA,TRBJ2-5,TGTGCCAGCTCTCCGGCCGGCGGGGAGACCCAGTACTTC,CASSPAGGETQYF
TRBV20-1,NA,TRBD2,TRBJ2-1,TGCAGTGCTAGTACCCTTAGCGGGGAATACAATGAGCAGTTCTTC,CSASTLSGEYNEQFF
TRBV19,NA,TRBD1,TRBJ2-7,TGTGCCAGTAGTGCGGGACAGGGTGACGAGCAGTACTTC,CASSAGQGDEQYF
TRBV3-1/TRBV3-2,NA,NA,TRBJ1-1,TGTGCCAGCAGCGCAGGGGAGATGAACACTGAAGCTTTCTTT,CASSAGEMNTEAFF
TRBV27,once,TRBD1,TRBJ1-1,TGTGCCAGCAGTACAACGGGACAGGAGAACACTGAAGCTTTCTTT,CASSTTGQENTEAFF
TRBV5-1,NA,NA,TRBJ2-1,TGCGCCAGCAGCTTGGTCCCCGGGGGCAATGAGCAGTTCTTC,CASSLVPGGNEQFF
TRBV29-1,NA,TRBD1,TRBJ2-1,TGCAGCGCACAGGGGTTCGATGAGCAGTTCTTC,CSAQGFDEQFF
TRBV4-3,once,NA,TRBJ1-1,TGCGCCAGCAGCCAAGAGGAACGACTTGAAGCTTTCTTT,CASSQEERLEAFF
TRBV9,NA,NA,TRBJ2-1,TGTGCCAGCAGCGTAGATGGGGCCTCCTACAATGAGCAGTTCTTC,CASSVDGASYNEQFF
TRBV25-1,few,TRBD1,TRBJ2-7,TGTGCCAGCAGTGATTCGACCGGGACAGGGTCCTACGAGCAGTACTTC,CASSDSTGTGSYEQYF
TRBV7-9,NA,NA,TRBJ1-2,TGTGCCAGCACTTCTGCGGCTAACTATGGCTACACCTTC,CASTSAANYGYTF
TRBV3-1/TRBV3-2,NA,NA,TRBJ1-2,TGTGCCAGCAGGGCGACACAATCTTACTATGGCTACACCTTC,CASRATQSYYGYTF
TRBV19,NA,NA,TRBJ1-1,TGTGCCAGTAGTATAGACGGGGCAGGGGTTGCTGAAGCTTTCTTT,CASSIDGAGVAEAFF
TRBV7-2,NA,NA,TRBJ2-7,TGTGCCAGCAGCTTACATCAGGCCCTCTACGAGCAGTACTTC,CASSLHQALYEQYF
TRBV14,once,TRBD1,TRBJ1-4,TGTGCCAGCAGCCTGCTAGCCGGGACAGGGGATGAAAAACTGTTTTTT,CASSLLAGTGDEKLFF
TRBV19,NA,NA,TRBJ2-5,TGTGCCAGTAGTGGAACCGGGATCTTAGAGGAGACCCAGTACTTC,CASSGTGILEETQYF
TRBV6-6,NA,NA,TRBJ1-5,TGTGCCAGCCATGGGGCAGGGGCTATTAGCAATCAGCCCCAGCATTTT,CASHGAGAISNQPQHF
TRBV27,NA,NA,TRBJ1-1,TGTGCCCAGCGGATTCACACTGAAGCTTTCTTT,CAQRIHTEAFF
TRBV7-3,NA,TRBD1,TRBJ2-5,TGTGCCAGCAGCTTATGGGGACAGAGCCAAGAGACCCAGTACTTC,CASSLWGQSQETQYF
TRBV5-1,NA,TRBD1,TRBJ2-2,TGCGCCAGCAGCTTGGGGGGGACAGGAGCCACCGGGGAGCTGTTTTTT,CASSLGGTGATGELFF
TRBV7-9,NA,NA,TRBJ2-7,TGTGCCAGCGCGCCTGCGGCCACCACCTACGAGCAGTACTTC,CASAPAATTYEQYF
TRBV6-5,NA,TRBD1,TRBJ1-2,TGTGCCAGCAGAAGAGACAGGGGGCTAAGCTATGGCTACACCTTC,CASRRDRGLSYGYTF
TRBV25-1,NA,NA,TRBJ1-2,TGTGCCAGCGCAATCGGCGGGACTTTGGGCTACACCTTC,CASAIGGTLGYTF
TRBV6-5,NA,TRBD1,TRBJ1-4,TGTGCCAGCAGTCAACGAGGGGGCAATGAAAAACTGTTTTTT,CASSQRGGNEKLFF
TRBV3-1/TRBV3-2,NA,NA,TRBJ1-4,TGTGCCAGCAGCTTGGGGGAGGGTGAAAAACTGTTTTTT,CASSLGEGEKLFF
TRBV7-9,NA,NA,TRBJ2-1,TGTGCCAGCAAACGGGGTAATGAGCAGTTCTTC,CASKRGNEQFF
TRBV5-6,NA,TRBD1,TRBJ2-7,TGTGCCAGCAGCTTGGGGCAGGGGGCTCGGTACTTC,CASSLGQGARYF
TRBV6-5,NA,NA,TRBJ1-1,TGTGCCAGCTGGGTGGGCAACACTGAAGCTTTCTTT,CASWVGNTEAFF
TRBV5-1,NA,NA,TRBJ2-2,TGCGCCAGCAGCTTGAGCCAGACTACCGGGGAGCTGTTTTTT,CASSLSQTTGELFF
TRBV9,NA,TRBD2,TRBJ2-3,TGTGCCAGCACCCGGGGGAGGCTTCCTAGCGGGGGGAAAACAGATACGCAGTATTTT,CASTRGRLPSGGKTDTQYF
TRBV3-1/TRBV3-2,NA,TRBD2,TRBJ2-3,TGTGCCAGCAGCCCGTTTAGCGGGGTTAGCACAGATACGCAGTATTTT,CASSPFSGVSTDTQYF
TRBV21-1,NA,NA,TRBJ2-3,TGTGCCAGCAGCAAAGCGCTCAGGGTAACAGATACGCAGTATTTT,CASSKALRVTDTQYF
TRBV2,NA,TRBD1,TRBJ1-6,TGTGCCAGCAGTGAAGAGAACAGGGGTCAATCACCCCTCCACTTT,CASSEENRGQSPLHF
TRBV9,NA,NA,TRBJ1-5,TGTGCCAGCAGCGTAGATGGCAGGGGTGGCAATCAGCCCCAGCATTTT,CASSVDGRGGNQPQHF
TRBV9,NA,NA,TRBJ1-3,TGTGCCAGCAGCGCTGGGGGCAGGGGTAGAAACACCATATATTTT,CASSAGGRGRNTIYF
TRBV29-1,NA,TRBD1,TRBJ1-1,TGCAGCGTTAACAGGGGCAGTGGGACTGAAGCTTTCTTT,CSVNRGSGTEAFF
TRBV7-9,NA,TRBD2,TRBJ2-5,TGTGCCAGCAGCCGGGGGGGCTCCGAGACCCAGTACTTC,CASSRGGSETQYF
TRBV3-1/TRBV3-2,NA,TRBD1,TRBJ2-3,TGTGCCAGCAGCCAACCGGGACAGGCACGTACTAAGCAGTATTTT,CASSQPGQARTKQYF
TRBV10-3,NA,NA,TRBJ2-3,TGTGCCATCAGTGAGTTCGACTCTCTAAGAGGCACAGATACGCAGTATTTT,CAISEFDSLRGTDTQYF